Below, 5 T cell receptor beta chains from the same sample are listed, as sequenced in a study of shared clonotypes between healthy human individuals. TCRdb's table, derived via immunoSEQ multiplex PCR, lists solely in-frame clones and lacks some. The sample consists of hundreds of thousands of clones, less than 80% of them appearing once. Sample: memory CD4+ T cells sorted from blood. Subset indicated: CD45RA-negative fraction. These receptors originate from a woman in her 30s in good health.

The chain has TRBV27 and TRBJ2-2; D remains ambiguous. The CDR3 contains 14 residues. The germline V and J ends were trimmed by 5 bases and 1 base, with 8 bases remaining between them. Germline V gives CDR1 MNHEY, CDR2 SMNVEV (reference sequence). The CDR3 DNA sequence: TGTGCCAGCAGTCCGGACGAGAACACCGGGGAGCTGTTTTTT. This encodes CASSPDENTGELFF.

The gene calls are TRBV28 and TRBJ2-5; 9 nucleotides align to TRBD1. J gave up 5 bases and V 5 bases, and 6 bases lay outside the gene matches. CDR3 length equals 14 residues. Germline V gives CDR1 MDHEN, CDR2 SYDVKM. The CDR3 spells CASSTTGGWETQYF. DNA of the CDR3: TGTGCCAGCAGTACAACAGGGGGCTGGGAGACCCAGTACTTC.

The chain is built from TRBV5-8 and TRBJ2-7; D unresolved. Trimming pared 1 base from V and 0 bases from J, leaving 11 bases between. The germline CDR1 and CDR2 sequences are SGHTS and YDEGEE. The CDR3 runs 15 residues. The CDR3 bases are TGTGCCAGCAGCTTGCTTCTTCGGAGCTCCTACGAGCAGTACTTC. Translating gives CASSLLLRSSYEQYF.

Only one count was recorded for this clone. V gene TRBV27 combines with J gene TRBJ2-7; D possibly corresponds to TRBD2 (5 bases). The CDR3 has 18 residues. Germline CDR1 is MNHEY and CDR2 is SMNVEV (reference sequence). V was pared by 8 bases and J by 3 bases, with 29 bases between. Written as DNA, the CDR3 is TGTGCCAGCGGATACACGGCCGCGACTTTGGAACTAGGCTACGAGCAGTACTTC. Amino acids: CASGYTAATLELGYEQYF.

This clone was detected many times. The J gene is TRBJ2-5, the V gene TRBV19, with D perhaps TRBD1 (6 bases). V lost 4 bases to trimming and J lost 5 bases, with 11 bases between them. The length of the CDR3 is 13 residues. The V gene's germline CDR1 is LNHDA and CDR2 SQIVND (reference sequence). The CDR3 DNA is TGTGCCAGTAGTAGCAACAGGGTCGAGACCCAGTACTTC. As protein: CASSSNRVETQYF.